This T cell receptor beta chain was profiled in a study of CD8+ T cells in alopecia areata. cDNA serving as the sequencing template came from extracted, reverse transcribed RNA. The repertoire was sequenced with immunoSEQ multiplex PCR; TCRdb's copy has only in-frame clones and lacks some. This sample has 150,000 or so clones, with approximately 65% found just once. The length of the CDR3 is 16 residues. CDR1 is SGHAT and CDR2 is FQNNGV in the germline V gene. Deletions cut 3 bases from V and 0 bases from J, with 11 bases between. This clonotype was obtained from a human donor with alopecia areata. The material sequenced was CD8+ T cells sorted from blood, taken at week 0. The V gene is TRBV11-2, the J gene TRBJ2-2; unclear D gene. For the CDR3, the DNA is TGTGCCAGCAGCTTGGAGAGCGAAACGAACACCGGGGAGCTGTTTTTT. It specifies CASSLESETNTGELFF.